This T cell receptor (beta chain) was identified during a study of post-analysis software for immune sequencing data. Carried by the TCR beta cDNA libraries were unique molecular identifiers. TCRdb analysed the PCR reads with MiXCR anew, one entry per CDR3 protein. This sample has some 890,000 distinct CDR3 sequences, with under 70% found just once. CDR3 length equals 17 residues. Germline V CDR1 and CDR2: LNHDA, SQIVND (reference sequence). The study, taken as a whole, reports: Elevated frequency relative to controls characterized several TRBV segments in patients, TRBV5-6, TRBV5-1 and TRBV20-1 among them. Multiple sclerosis patients showed significantly lower normalized Chao1 diversity than controls did.

About this clonotype: As yet, its antigen is unknown.

Sequencing was carried out using blood. This TCR derives from a girl aged 5-17 years with multiple sclerosis. V is TRBV19 and J is TRBJ2-4; 8 bases agree with TRBD1. The assigned J gene may be wrong: the sequence end matches TRBJ2-5 better. The CDR3 coding sequence is TGTGCCAGTAGCCGTCTCCAAAATCAGGGGGCCGGGGAGACCCAGTACTTC. As protein: CASSRLQNQGAGETQYF.